This T cell receptor (beta chain) stems from a study of OX40 agonist ivuxolimab in advanced cancers. Study as a whole: Three patients had partial responses: one hepatocellular carcinoma, two cutaneous melanoma.

The germline V and J ends were trimmed by 10 bases and 14 bases, with 18 bases remaining between them. CDR1 MDHEN and CDR2 SYDVKM come from the germline V gene. This CDR3 region has 11 residues. Turning to this clone: The antigen is undetermined.

Sequencing was performed with immunoSEQ multiplex PCR; in TCRdb, only in-frame clones are kept and a portion is missing. The sample includes about 110,000 clones, 90% of them seen just once. The study's findings and limits: Average numbers of expanded clones were greater in CD8+ T cells than in CD4+. Some patients who did not respond also had low normalized T-cell clonal expansion.

This TCR derives from an adult with an advanced solid tumor such as melanoma, head and neck, liver or kidney cancer. The sequences come from CD4+ or CD8+ T cells sorted from blood, collected in a trial of the OX40 agonist ivuxolimab. The chain joins TRBV28 to TRBJ2-1; maybe TRBD1 (5 bases). The chain's CDR3 is CATSGLGGEFF. The CDR3 nucleotides read TGTGCCACCTCAGGGTTGGGTGGCGAGTTCTTC.